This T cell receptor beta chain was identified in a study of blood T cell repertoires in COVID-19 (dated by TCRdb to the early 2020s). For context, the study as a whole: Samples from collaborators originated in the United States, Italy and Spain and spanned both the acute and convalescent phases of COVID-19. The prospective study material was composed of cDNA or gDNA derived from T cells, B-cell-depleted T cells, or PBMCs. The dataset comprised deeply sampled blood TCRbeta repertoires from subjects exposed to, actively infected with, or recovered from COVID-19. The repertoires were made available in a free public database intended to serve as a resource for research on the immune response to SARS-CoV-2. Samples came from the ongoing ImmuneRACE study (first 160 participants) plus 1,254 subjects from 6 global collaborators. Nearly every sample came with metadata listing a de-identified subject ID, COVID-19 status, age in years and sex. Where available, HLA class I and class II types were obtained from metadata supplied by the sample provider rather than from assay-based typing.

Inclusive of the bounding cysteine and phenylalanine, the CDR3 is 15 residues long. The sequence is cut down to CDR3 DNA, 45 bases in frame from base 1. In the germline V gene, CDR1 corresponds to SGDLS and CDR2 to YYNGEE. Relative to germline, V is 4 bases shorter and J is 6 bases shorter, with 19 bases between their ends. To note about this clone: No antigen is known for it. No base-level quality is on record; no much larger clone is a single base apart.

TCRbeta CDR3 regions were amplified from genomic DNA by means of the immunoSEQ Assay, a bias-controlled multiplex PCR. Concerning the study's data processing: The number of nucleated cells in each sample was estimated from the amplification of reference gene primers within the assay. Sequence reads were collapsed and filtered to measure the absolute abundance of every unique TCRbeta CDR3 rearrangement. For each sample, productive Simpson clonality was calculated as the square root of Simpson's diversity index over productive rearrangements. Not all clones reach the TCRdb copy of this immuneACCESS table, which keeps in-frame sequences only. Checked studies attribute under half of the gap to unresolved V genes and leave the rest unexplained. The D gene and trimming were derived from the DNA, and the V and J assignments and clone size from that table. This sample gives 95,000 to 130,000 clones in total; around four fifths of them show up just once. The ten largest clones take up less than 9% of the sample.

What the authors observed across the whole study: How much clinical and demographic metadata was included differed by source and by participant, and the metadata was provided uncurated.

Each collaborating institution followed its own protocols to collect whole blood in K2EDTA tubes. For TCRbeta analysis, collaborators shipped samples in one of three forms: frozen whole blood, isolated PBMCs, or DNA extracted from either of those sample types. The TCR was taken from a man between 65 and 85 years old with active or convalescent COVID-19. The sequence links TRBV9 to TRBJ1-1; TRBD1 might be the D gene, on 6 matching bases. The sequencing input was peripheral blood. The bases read TGTGCCAGCAGCCCCCGACAGGTCGGGCTTGCTGAAGCTTTCTTT. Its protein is CASSPRQVGLAEAFF.